These 18 T cell receptor beta chains were sequenced from one sample in a study of CD4 T cells in relation to SARS-CoV-2 and coronaviruses. The unexposed donors gave CD4+ T cells in about 2010-2019, prior to COVID-19. Isolation of CD4+ T cells took place after about 9 days in culture. Here immunoSEQ multiplex PCR was the method, and the copy in TCRdb shows in-frame clones only, minus some. Here the sample spans around 24,000 clones, about 82% being singletons. No antigen has been assigned to these receptors. Sequences were obtained from CD4+ T cells from PBMCs, cultured in vitro. These receptors came from a human donor in good health.

The rearrangement links TRBV11-2 to TRBJ1-2, with a possible D match to TRBD1 (6 bases). Germline CDR1 and CDR2: SGHAT and FQNNGV. V shed 5 bases and J shed 0 bases, with 16 bases lying between them. The CDR3 covers 16 residues. The chain's CDR3 is CASSPWSGQANYGYTF. DNA for the CDR3: TGTGCCAGCAGCCCATGGTCGGGACAAGCTAACTATGGCTACACCTTC.

V gene TRBV5-1 combines with J gene TRBJ2-7; no clear D gene. This CDR3 contains 14 residues. The V gene lost 4 bases and the J gene lost 3 bases, with 14 bases spanning the gap. In germline, CDR1 is SGHRS, CDR2 YFSETQ. CDR3 DNA sequence: TGCGCCAGCAGCCCGAGTGCGGAGCTCTACGAGCAGTACTTC. It yields the protein CASSPSAELYEQYF.

This clone was seen a handful of times. The chain joins TRBV5-1 to TRBJ2-2, with TRBD1 as a possible D gene (6 bases). This CDR3 comprises 16 residues. The germline CDR1 and CDR2 sequences are SGHRS and YFSETQ. Between the trimmed V and J ends, which lost 4 bases and 1 base, there was a span of 14 bases. The DNA for the CDR3 is TGCGCCAGCAGCCCGGACAGAGAAGGGAACACCGGGGAGCTGTTTTTT. This gives the protein CASSPDREGNTGELFF.

V gene TRBV5-8 combines with J gene TRBJ2-2; TRBD2 might be the D (6 bases). The CDR3 loop spans 15 amino acids. The germline CDR1 and CDR2 sequences are SGHTS and YDEGEE. The V gene lost 7 bases and the J gene lost 4 bases, with 17 bases spanning the gap. Here the CDR3 DNA reads TGTGCCAGCCGGCGGGGTATCTCGGGCACCGGGGAGCTGTTTTTT. Protein product: CASRRGISGTGELFF.

There are a few counts of this clone. The J gene is TRBJ1-1, the V gene TRBV2, with D hard to call. V lost 6 bases, J lost 6 bases, and 17 bases lay in between. There are 14 residues in the CDR3. Germline V CDR1 and CDR2: SNHLY, FYNNEI. The CDR3 DNA sequence: TGTGCCAGCAGATTTGCCCCTACTGCGTCTGAAGCTTTCTTT. This encodes CASRFAPTASEAFF.

The chain carries TRBV4-3 and TRBJ2-6; D gene unclear. This CDR3 is built from 14 residues. V was cut by 5 bases and J by 4 bases, with 9 bases left in between. Germline loops: CDR1 LGHNA, CDR2 YSLEER. CDR3 bases: TGCGCCAGCAGCATCGATGCAGGGGCCAACGTCCTGACTTTC. Amino acid sequence: CASSIDAGANVLTF.

This clone came up a few times. The chain is built from TRBV30 and TRBJ2-1; tentative D call: TRBD2 (6 bases). The CDR3 is made up of 12 amino acids. Germline CDR1 reads GTSNPN; CDR2 reads SVGIG (reference sequence). V lost 4 bases and J 9 bases, leaving 13 bases between the germline ends. CDR3 DNA sequence: TGTGCCTGGACCCCTCGCGGGGCTGAGCAGTTCTTC. Its protein product is CAWTPRGAEQFF.

The J gene is TRBJ2-1, the V gene TRBV9; 8 bases align to TRBD2. Germline V gene sequence: CDR1 SGDLS, CDR2 YYNGEE. Germline trimming cut 0 bases from V and 6 bases from J; bases unmatched to any gene: 8. The CDR3 runs to 16 residues. Written as DNA, the CDR3 is TGTGCCAGCAGCGTAGAGGGGCGCGGGGGGTTCAATGAGCAGTTCTTC. As protein: CASSVEGRGGFNEQFF.

This clone has a handful of counts. V is TRBV20-1 and J is TRBJ2-1; the D is unclear. The CDR3 is 16 residues long. Trimming took off 3 bases at V and 0 bases at J, with 15 bases between the two ends. Germline assignment: CDR1 DFQATT and CDR2 SNEGSKA (reference sequence). The DNA of the CDR3 is TGCAGTGCTAGTGACCGCGGAGATCACTCCTACAATGAGCAGTTCTTC. Its protein product is CSASDRGDHSYNEQFF.

The J gene is TRBJ1-2, the V gene TRBV25-1; D remains unclear. CDR3 length: 14 residues. Trimming pared 1 base from V and 8 bases from J, leaving 14 bases between. CDR1 and CDR2 (germline): MGHDK, SYGVNS. In nucleotides, the CDR3 is TGTGCCAGCAGTGAATGGGAGCGGGGAGGCGGCTACACCTTC. Protein: CASSEWERGGGYTF.

This chain joins TRBV6-5 and TRBJ1-1; a weak D match, TRBD1 (5 bases). Trimming stripped 0 bases from V and 0 bases from J, with 8 bases between. Germline V CDR1 and CDR2: MNHEY, SVGAGI. This CDR3 has 15 amino acids. The CDR3 protein is CASSYSTAVNTEAFF. For the CDR3, the DNA is TGTGCCAGCAGTTACTCGACAGCCGTGAACACTGAAGCTTTCTTT.

The chain combines TRBV9 with TRBJ2-1; D is unresolved. This CDR3 has 14 residues. The V end lost 6 bases, the J end lost 8 bases, and 18 bases lay between the germline ends. Germline values: CDR1 SGDLS, CDR2 YYNGEE. The CDR3 loop is CASTPRTSGDEQFF. The CDR3 DNA sequence: TGTGCCAGCACCCCCCGAACGTCAGGCGATGAGCAGTTCTTC.

This sequence joins TRBV7-2 and TRBJ2-3; 16 bases agree with TRBD2. The germline gives CDR1 SGHTA, CDR2 FQGNSA. J lost 4 bases, V lost 5 bases, and 12 bases had no gene match. The CDR3 length is 19 residues. The CDR3 region has the DNA TGTGCCAGCAGCCTATACGGGACTAGCGGGAGGGCGGGCGCAGATACGCAGTATTTT. Amino acid sequence: CASSLYGTSGRAGADTQYF.

This chain connects TRBV5-1 to TRBJ2-1, with 12 bases aligning to TRBD2. With V trimmed by 4 bases and J by 7 bases, 15 bases remained unmatched. The CDR3 spans 18 residues. In germline, CDR1 is SGHRS, CDR2 YFSETQ. In DNA form, the CDR3 reads TGCGCCAGCAGCCCGCAAGGGGCAGGACTAGCGGGACTGAATGAGCAGTTCTTC. Translating gives CASSPQGAGLAGLNEQFF.

The gene calls are TRBV25-1 and TRBJ2-3; D ambiguous. CDR1 and CDR2 (germline): MGHDK, SYGVNS. The ends were cut back, 5 bases at V and 6 bases at J, with 6 bases in the middle. There are 11 residues in the CDR3. This chain's CDR3 is CASSSSDTQYF. CDR3 nucleotides: TGTGCCAGCAGTTCGTCCGATACGCAGTATTTT.

The chain joins TRBV9 to TRBJ2-3; D may be TRBD2 (6 bases). The CDR3 has 15 amino acids. Trimming took 0 bases from V and 0 from J, leaving 8 bases between them. The germline V gene has CDR1 SGDLS and CDR2 YYNGEE. Written as DNA, the CDR3 is TGTGCCAGCAGCGTAGAGGGGACTAGCACAGATACGCAGTATTTT. Its translation is CASSVEGTSTDTQYF.

The chain is built from TRBV6-5 and TRBJ2-3; 8 bases agree with TRBD2. V lost 5 bases and J lost 8; bases outside the gene matches: 9. CDR1 is MNHEY, CDR2 SVGAGI, per germline. The CDR3 has 14 residues. CDR3 nucleotide sequence: TGTGCCAGCAGTCTGACTAGCGAGGGGGGTACGCAGTATTTT. It codes for CASSLTSEGGTQYF.

The DNA for the CDR3 is TGTGCCAGCAGCCAAGATACCGGGACTGAAGCTTTCTTT. It translates to CASSQDTGTEAFF. The chain combines TRBV14 with TRBJ1-1; D not resolved. This CDR3 spans 13 amino acids. The germline gives CDR1 SGHDN, CDR2 FVKESK. V was shortened by 0 bases and J by 5 bases, with 7 bases between the two germline ends. Full variable domain (remainder filled in from reference TRBV14 and TRBJ1-1): EAGVTQFPSHSVIEKGQTVTLRCDPISGHDNLYWYRRVMGKEIKFLLHFVKESKQDESGMPNNRFLAERTGGTYSTLKVQPAELEDSGVYFCASSQDTGTEAFFGQGTRLTVV.